This T cell receptor beta chain was sequenced during a study of immune evolution from preneoplasia to lung adenocarcinoma. The germline gives CDR1 MNHEY, CDR2 SMNVEV (reference sequence). CDR3 size: 14 residues. Trimming shortened V by 5 bases and J by 1 base, and 11 bases separated the two germline ends. Some clones are missing from TCRdb's copy, which holds only in-frame ones; the method was immunoSEQ multiplex PCR. Of 25,000 or so clones in the sample, about two thirds were seen once. Each case's diagnosis was confirmed by two pathologists on H&E. The V gene is TRBV27, the J gene TRBJ1-1; perhaps TRBD1 as D (5 bases). Sequenced sample: FFPE invasive lung adenocarcinoma tissue. This clonotype originated in a person between 55 and 70 years old with invasive lung adenocarcinoma. Some clones in this sample may be carry-over from other donors' samples. As DNA, the CDR3 is TGTGCCAGCAGTCTCAGGAGGGGGAACACTGAAGCTTTCTTT. Its translation: CASSLRRGNTEAFF.